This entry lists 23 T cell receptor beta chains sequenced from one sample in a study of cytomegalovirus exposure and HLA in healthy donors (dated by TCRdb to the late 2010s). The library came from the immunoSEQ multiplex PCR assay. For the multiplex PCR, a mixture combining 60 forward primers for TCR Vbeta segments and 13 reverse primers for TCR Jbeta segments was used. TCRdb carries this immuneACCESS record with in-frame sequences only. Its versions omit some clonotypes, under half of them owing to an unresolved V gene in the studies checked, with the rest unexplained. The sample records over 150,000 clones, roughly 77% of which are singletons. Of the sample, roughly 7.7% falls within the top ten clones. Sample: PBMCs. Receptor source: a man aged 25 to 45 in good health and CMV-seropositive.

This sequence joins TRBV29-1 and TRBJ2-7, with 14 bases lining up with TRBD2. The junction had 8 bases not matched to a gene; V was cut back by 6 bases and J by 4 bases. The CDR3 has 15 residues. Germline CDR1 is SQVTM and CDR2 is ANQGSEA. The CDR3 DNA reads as TGCAGCGTGACGGCTGGGACTAGCGGGGGATACGAGCAGTACTTC. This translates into CSVTAGTSGGYEQYF.

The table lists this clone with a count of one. CDR3 nucleotide sequence: TGCGCCAGCAGCCAAGGTCTCTCTGGGGCCAACGTCCTGACTTTC. Its translation is CASSQGLSGANVLTF. V and J are TRBV4-3 and TRBJ2-6, with D unclear. V dropped 1 base and J dropped 0 bases, with 4 bases sitting between them. CDR3 size: 15 residues. Germline lookup yields CDR1 LGHNA and CDR2 YSLEER.

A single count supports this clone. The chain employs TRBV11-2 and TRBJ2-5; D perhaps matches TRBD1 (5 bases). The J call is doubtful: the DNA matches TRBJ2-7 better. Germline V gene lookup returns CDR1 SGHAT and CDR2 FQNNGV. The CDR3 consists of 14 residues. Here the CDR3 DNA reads TGTGCCAGCAGCTTACGAAGACAGACCTACGAGCAGTACTTC. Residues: CASSLRRQTYEQYF.

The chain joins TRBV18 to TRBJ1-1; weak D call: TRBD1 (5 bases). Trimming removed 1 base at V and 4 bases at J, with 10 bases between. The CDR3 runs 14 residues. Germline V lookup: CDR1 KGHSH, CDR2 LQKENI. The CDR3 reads CASSPLSQGTEAFF. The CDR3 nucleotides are TGTGCCAGCTCACCACTATCGCAGGGCACTGAAGCTTTCTTT.

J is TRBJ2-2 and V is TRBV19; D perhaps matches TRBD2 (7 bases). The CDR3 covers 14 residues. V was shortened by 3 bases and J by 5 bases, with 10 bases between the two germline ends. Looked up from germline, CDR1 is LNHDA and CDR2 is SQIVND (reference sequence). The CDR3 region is CASSMGGGTGELFF. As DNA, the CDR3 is TGTGCCAGTAGTATGGGAGGGGGGACCGGGGAGCTGTTTTTT.

This CDR3 is CASSSTSTGEQYF. The CDR3 DNA reads TGTGCCAGCAGCTCTACTAGCACCGGCGAGCAGTACTTC. The chain couples TRBV7-3 to TRBJ2-7; a weak D match, TRBD2 (6 bases). The CDR3 spans 13 residues. Germline V gene lookup returns CDR1 SGHTA and CDR2 FQGTGA. V was cut by 4 bases and J by 6 bases, with 13 bases left in between.

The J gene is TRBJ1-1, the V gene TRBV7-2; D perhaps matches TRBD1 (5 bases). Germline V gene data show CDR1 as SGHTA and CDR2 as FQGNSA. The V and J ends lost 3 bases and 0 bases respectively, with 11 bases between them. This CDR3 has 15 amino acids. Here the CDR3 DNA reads TGTGCCAGCAGCTTCCAGGACACAATGAACACTGAAGCTTTCTTT. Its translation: CASSFQDTMNTEAFF.

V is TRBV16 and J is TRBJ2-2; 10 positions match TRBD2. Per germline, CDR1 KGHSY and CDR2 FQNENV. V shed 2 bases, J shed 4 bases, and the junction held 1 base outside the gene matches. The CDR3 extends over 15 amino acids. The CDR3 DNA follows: TGTGCCAGCAGCCAAAGGACTAGCGGCACCGGGGAGCTGTTTTTT. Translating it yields CASSQRTSGTGELFF.

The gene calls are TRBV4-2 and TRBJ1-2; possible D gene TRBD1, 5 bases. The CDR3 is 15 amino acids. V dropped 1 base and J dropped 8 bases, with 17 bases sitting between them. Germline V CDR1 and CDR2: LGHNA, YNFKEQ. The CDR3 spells CASSQGAGTLGGYTF. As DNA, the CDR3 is TGTGCCAGCAGCCAAGGCGCCGGGACTTTGGGAGGCTACACCTTC.

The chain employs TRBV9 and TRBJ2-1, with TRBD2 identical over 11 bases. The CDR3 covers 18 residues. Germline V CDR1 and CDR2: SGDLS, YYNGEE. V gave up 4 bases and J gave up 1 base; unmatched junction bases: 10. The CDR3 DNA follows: TGTGCCAGCAGCACCGAGGGACTAGCGGTCCGATCCTACAATGAGCAGTTCTTC. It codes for CASSTEGLAVRSYNEQFF.

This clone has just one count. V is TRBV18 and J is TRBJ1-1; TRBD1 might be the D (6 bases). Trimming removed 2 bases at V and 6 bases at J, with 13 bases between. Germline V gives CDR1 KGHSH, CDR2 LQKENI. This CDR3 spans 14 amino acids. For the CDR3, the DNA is TGTGCCAGCTCACCAAGAGGGGGAGGGCCTGAAGCTTTCTTT. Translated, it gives CASSPRGGGPEAFF. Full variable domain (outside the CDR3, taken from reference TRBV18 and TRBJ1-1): NAGVMQNPRHLVRRRGQEARLRCSPMKGHSHVYWYRQLPEEGLKFMVYLQKENIIDESGMPKERFSAEFPKEGPSILRIQQVVRGDSAAYFCASSPRGGGPEAFFGQGTRLTVV.

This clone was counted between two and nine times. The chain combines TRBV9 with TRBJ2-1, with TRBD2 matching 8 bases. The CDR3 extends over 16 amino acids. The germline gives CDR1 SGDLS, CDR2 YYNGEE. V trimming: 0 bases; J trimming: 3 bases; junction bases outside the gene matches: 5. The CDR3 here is CASSVAGLGGYNEQFF. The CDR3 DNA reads TGTGCCAGCAGCGTAGCGGGACTAGGTGGCTACAATGAGCAGTTCTTC. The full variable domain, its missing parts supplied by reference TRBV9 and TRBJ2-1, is DSGVTQTPKHLITATGQRVTLRCSPRSGDLSVYWYQQSLDQGLQFLIQYYNGEERAKGNILERFSAQQFPDLHSELNLSSLELGDSALYFCASSVAGLGGYNEQFFGPGTRLTVL.

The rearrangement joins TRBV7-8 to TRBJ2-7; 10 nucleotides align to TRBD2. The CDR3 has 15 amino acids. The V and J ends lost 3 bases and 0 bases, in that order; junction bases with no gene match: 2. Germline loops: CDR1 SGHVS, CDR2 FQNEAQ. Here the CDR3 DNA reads TGTGCCAGCAGCTTTAGCGGGAGGAGCTCCTACGAGCAGTACTTC. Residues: CASSFSGRSSYEQYF.

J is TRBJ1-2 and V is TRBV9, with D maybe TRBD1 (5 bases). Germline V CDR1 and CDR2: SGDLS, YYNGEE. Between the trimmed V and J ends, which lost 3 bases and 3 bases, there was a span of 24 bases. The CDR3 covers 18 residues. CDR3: CASSATGGEGEIDYGYTF. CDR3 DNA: TGTGCCAGCAGCGCCACCGGGGGGGAAGGGGAAATAGACTATGGCTACACCTTC. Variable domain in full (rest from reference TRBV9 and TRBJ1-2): DSGVTQTPKHLITATGQRVTLRCSPRSGDLSVYWYQQSLDQGLQFLIQYYNGEERAKGNILERFSAQQFPDLHSELNLSSLELGDSALYFCASSATGGEGEIDYGYTFGSGTRLTVV.

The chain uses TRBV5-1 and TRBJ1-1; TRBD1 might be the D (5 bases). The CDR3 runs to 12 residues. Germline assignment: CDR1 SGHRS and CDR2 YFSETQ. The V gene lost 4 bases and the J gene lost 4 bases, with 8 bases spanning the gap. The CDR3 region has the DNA TGCGCCAGCAGCCCGGGGGGCACTGAAGCTTTCTTT. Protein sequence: CASSPGGTEAFF.

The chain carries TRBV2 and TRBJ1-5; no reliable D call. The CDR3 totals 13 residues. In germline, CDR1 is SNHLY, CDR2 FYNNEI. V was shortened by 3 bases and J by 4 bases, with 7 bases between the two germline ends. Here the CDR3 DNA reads TGTGCCAGCAGTGAGGACTATAATCAGCCCCAGCATTTT. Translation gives CASSEDYNQPQHF.

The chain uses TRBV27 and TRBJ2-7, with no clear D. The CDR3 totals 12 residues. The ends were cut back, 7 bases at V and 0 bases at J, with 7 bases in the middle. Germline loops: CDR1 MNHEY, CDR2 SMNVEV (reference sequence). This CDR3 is CASTGFSYEQYF. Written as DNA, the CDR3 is TGTGCCAGCACCGGTTTCTCCTACGAGCAGTACTTC.

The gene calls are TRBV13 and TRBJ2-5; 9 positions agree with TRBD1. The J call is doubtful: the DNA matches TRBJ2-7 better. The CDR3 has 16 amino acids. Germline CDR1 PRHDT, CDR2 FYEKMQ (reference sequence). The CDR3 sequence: CASSLSPGQGTYEQYF. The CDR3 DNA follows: TGTGCCAGCAGCCTTTCTCCGGGACAGGGAACCTACGAGCAGTACTTC.

The CDR3 DNA sequence: TGTGCCTGGAGGGACAGTCCTAGCTCCTACAATGAGCAGTTCTTC. Amino acids: CAWRDSPSSYNEQFF. This chain connects TRBV30 to TRBJ2-1; D is possibly TRBD1 (6 bases). CDR3 size: 15 residues. Per the germline V gene, CDR1 is GTSNPN and CDR2 is SVGIG (reference sequence). V lost 3 bases, J lost 0 bases, and 12 bases lay in between.

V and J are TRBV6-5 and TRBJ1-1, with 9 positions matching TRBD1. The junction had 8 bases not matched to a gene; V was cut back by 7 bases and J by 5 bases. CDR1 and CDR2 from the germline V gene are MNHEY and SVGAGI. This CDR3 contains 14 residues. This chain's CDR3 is CASTATGGETEAFF. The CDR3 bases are TGTGCCAGCACCGCCACAGGGGGCGAAACTGAAGCTTTCTTT.

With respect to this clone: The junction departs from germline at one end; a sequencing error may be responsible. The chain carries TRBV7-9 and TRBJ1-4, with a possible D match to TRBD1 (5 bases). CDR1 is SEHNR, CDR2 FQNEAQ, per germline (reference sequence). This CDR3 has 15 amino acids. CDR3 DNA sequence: TGTTCCAGCAGCTTCGGATCCCGGGGGGATGAAAAACTGTTTTTT. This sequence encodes CSSSFGSRGDEKLFF.

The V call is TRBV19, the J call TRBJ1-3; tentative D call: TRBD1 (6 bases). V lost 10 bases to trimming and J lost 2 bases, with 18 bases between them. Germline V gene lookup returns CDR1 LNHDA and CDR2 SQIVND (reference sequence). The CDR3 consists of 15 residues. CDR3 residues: CATNSRDTPGNTIYF. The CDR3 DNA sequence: TGTGCCACCAATTCCCGGGACACCCCTGGAAACACCATATATTTT.

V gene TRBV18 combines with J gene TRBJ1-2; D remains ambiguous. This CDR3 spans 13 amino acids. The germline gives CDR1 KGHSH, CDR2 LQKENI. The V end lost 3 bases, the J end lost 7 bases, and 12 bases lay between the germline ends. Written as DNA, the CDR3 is TGTGCCAGCTCACCCTCCGACGGGTCTGGCTACACCTTC. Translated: CASSPSDGSGYTF.